The 17 T cell receptor beta chains reported below all come from one sample, sequenced in a study of blood T cell repertoires in COVID-19. Assay used: immunoSEQ multiplex PCR; TCRdb lists only in-frame clones, some missing. The top ten clones hold 0.8% to 0.9% of a sample with around 470,000 clones, roughly nine tenths of them seen once. Sequencing was performed on peripheral blood. The source is a man between 18 and 35 years old with COVID-19, enrolled during active disease.

The chain couples TRBV12-3 or TRBV12-4 to TRBJ2-7; a possible D gene is TRBD2 (5 bases). Trimming removed 3 bases at V and 2 bases at J, with 8 bases between. This CDR3 has 13 residues. The CDR3 spells CASSLDGTYEQYF. In DNA form, the CDR3 reads TGTGCCAGCAGTTTGGACGGGACCTACGAGCAGTACTTC.

The V and J genes are TRBV6-1 and TRBJ1-5; D is possibly TRBD1 (6 bases). This CDR3 is 16 amino acids long. Germline-derived CDR1 and CDR2 are MNHNS and SASEGT. The V and J ends lost 4 bases and 5 bases respectively, with 18 bases between them. CDR3 nucleotide sequence: TGTGCCAGCAGTGTAAACAGGGTAGGTAAGGATCAGCCCCAGCATTTT. It is translated as CASSVNRVGKDQPQHF.

The chain joins TRBV6-5 to TRBJ2-1, with D perhaps matching TRBD1 (6 bases). The V end was cut by 6 bases, the J end by 2 bases, with 11 bases between. From germline, CDR1 is MNHEY and CDR2 SVGAGI. CDR3 length: 14 amino acids. CDR3 sequence (DNA): TGTGCCAGCAGGTGGCAGGGGCCCTACAATGAGCAGTTCTTC. Translation gives CASRWQGPYNEQFF.

The chain is built from TRBV7-5 and TRBJ1-1; the D call TRBD1 from the table was never checked on the DNA. TRBV7-5 counts as a pseudogene. The CDR3 spans 15 residues. The CDR3 region has the DNA TGTGTCAGAAGCCATCTCACAGGGTACGGCACTGAAGCTTTCTTT. Protein sequence: CVRSHLTGYGTEAFF.

This chain uses TRBV7-8 with TRBJ1-1, with 8 bases aligning to TRBD1. The V and J ends lost 0 bases and 2 bases, in that order; junction bases with no gene match: 5. In germline, CDR1 is SGHVS, CDR2 FQNEAQ. The CDR3 is 16 residues long. The CDR3 sequence: CASSLALAGGNTEAFF. The CDR3 DNA reads TGTGCCAGCAGCTTAGCGCTGGCAGGGGGCAACACTGAAGCTTTCTTT.

This rearrangement joins TRBV29-1 to TRBJ1-2; 7 nucleotides align to TRBD1. CDR3 length equals 13 residues. V was clipped by 5 bases and J by 6 bases; unmatched bases: 9. The germline V gene encodes CDR1 SQVTM and CDR2 ANQGSEA. The CDR3 protein is CSVRGSTGDGYTF. DNA of the CDR3: TGCAGCGTTCGAGGGTCTACAGGGGATGGCTACACCTTC. The full variable domain, with the rest looked up from reference TRBV29-1 and TRBJ1-2, is SAVISQKPSRDICQRGTSLTIQCQVDSQVTMMFWYRQQPGQSLTLIATANQGSEATYESGFVIDKFPISRPNLTFSTLTVSNMSPEDSSIYLCSVRGSTGDGYTFGSGTRLTVV.

At least ten counts were recorded for this clone. The chain links TRBV7-9 to TRBJ1-2; no reliable D call. Germline V CDR1 and CDR2: SEHNR, FQNEAQ (reference sequence). The CDR3 totals 14 residues. V shed 1 base and J shed 5 bases, with 11 bases lying between them. Here the CDR3 reads CASSLGSLGYGYTF. The DNA for the CDR3 is TGTGCCAGCAGCTTAGGGTCGCTAGGTTATGGCTACACCTTC.

The genes are TRBV2 and TRBJ1-4; no clear D. The CDR3 covers 13 residues. The germline V gene encodes CDR1 SNHLY and CDR2 FYNNEI. V lost 4 bases to trimming and J lost 6 bases, with 9 bases between them. DNA of the CDR3: TGTGCCAGCAGTGCTAGGCTGGATGAAAAACTGTTTTTT. It encodes CASSARLDEKLFF.

The V and J genes are TRBV4-1 and TRBJ1-1; D unclear. The V end lost 1 base, the J end lost 4 bases, and 7 bases lay between the germline ends. This CDR3 spans 13 amino acids. Germline CDR1 reads MGHRA; CDR2 reads YSYEKL. In DNA form, the CDR3 reads TGCGCCAGCAGCCAAGCTGGGAGCACTGAAGCTTTCTTT. Amino acids: CASSQAGSTEAFF.

V usage is TRBV5-6 and J usage is TRBJ1-1; 7 bases are shared with TRBD1. Germline lookup yields CDR1 SGHDT and CDR2 YYEEEE. The J segment lost 3 bases and the V segment lost 4 bases, leaving 9 bases of the junction unmatched. The CDR3 runs to 15 residues. The CDR3 protein is CASSQPGTEHTEAFF. The CDR3 DNA reads as TGTGCCAGCAGCCAACCGGGGACAGAGCACACTGAAGCTTTCTTT.

The V call is TRBV5-6, the J call TRBJ2-5; tentatively, D is TRBD2 (6 bases). CDR1 SGHDT and CDR2 YYEEEE come from the germline V gene. The CDR3 has 15 residues. The ends were cut back, 0 bases at V and 3 bases at J, with 12 bases in the middle. CDR3 bases: TGTGCCAGCAGCTTGGGGGGGAGGATGGAAGAGACCCAGTACTTC. Translation: CASSLGGRMEETQYF.

This rearrangement joins TRBV2 to TRBJ2-1; 7 bases match TRBD1. The CDR3 totals 13 residues. After removal of 8 bases from V and 4 bases from J, the junction contained 5 bases not matched to a gene. Germline loops: CDR1 SNHLY, CDR2 FYNNEI. The CDR3 spells CASQGQTYNEQFF. The CDR3 DNA sequence: TGTGCCAGCCAGGGACAGACATACAATGAGCAGTTCTTC.

DNA of the CDR3: TGTGCCAGCAGCATCGACAGGGGGGGAGAGACCCAGTACTTC. Its protein product is CASSIDRGGETQYF. This chain connects TRBV7-9 to TRBJ2-5, with 9 bases that match TRBD1. V shed 5 bases and J 4 bases; nucleotides not matched to a gene: 5. The CDR3 consists of 14 residues. Germline V gene lookup returns CDR1 SEHNR and CDR2 FQNEAQ (reference sequence).

The rearrangement links TRBV7-2 to TRBJ2-5, with 8 bases matching TRBD1. V gave up 4 bases and J gave up 5 bases; unmatched junction bases: 15. This CDR3 spans 17 amino acids. Looked up from germline, CDR1 is SGHTA and CDR2 is FQGNSA. CDR3 DNA: TGTGCCAGCAGCTCGAGGCAGGGGCAGGGGGCTTTCGAGACCCAGTACTTC. Translated: CASSSRQGQGAFETQYF.

This chain joins TRBV11-3 and TRBJ1-3, with no clear D. Germline CDR1 and CDR2: SGHNT and YENEEA. The CDR3 is 11 amino acids. Trimming shortened V by 3 bases and J by 5 bases, and 2 bases separated the two germline ends. CDR3 coding DNA: TGTGCCAGCAGCTTTAGAAACACCATATATTTT. Amino acids: CASSFRNTIYF.

The chain recombines TRBV4-1 with TRBJ2-1; 10 bases align to TRBD2. This CDR3 comprises 13 residues. After removal of 4 bases from V and 6 bases from J, the junction contained 0 bases not matched to a gene. CDR1 MGHRA and CDR2 YSYEKL come from the germline V gene. Here the CDR3 reads CASSPSGSNEQFF. The CDR3 nucleotides read TGCGCCAGCAGCCCTAGCGGGAGCAATGAGCAGTTCTTC.

Only one count was recorded for this clone. The chain links TRBV30 to TRBJ2-7, with D possibly matching TRBD2 (6 bases). The CDR3 runs to 13 residues. CDR1 and CDR2 from the germline V gene are GTSNPN and SVGIG (reference sequence). Deletions cut 0 bases from V and 6 bases from J, with 12 bases between. The CDR3 protein is CAWSVGEVGEQYF. The CDR3 DNA sequence: TGTGCCTGGAGTGTGGGGGAGGTGGGCGAGCAGTACTTC.